This entry features one TCR beta chain sequence. The antigen remains undetermined. The data derive from a study of T cell repertoires in cytomegalovirus infection. Across the whole study: Through public TCR beta signatures, both CMV infection and matching HLA type were indicated.

Study findings and constraints: The cumulative frequency of public TCR beta families distinguished individuals who carried CMV together with the relevant HLA.

MiXCR, applied by TCRdb to the reads, yields one record per CDR3 protein. This repertoire shows more than 650,000 distinct CDR3 sequences, 35% found once; its top ten account for around 3%. The length of the CDR3 is 14 residues. Germline assignment: CDR1 SGHDN and CDR2 FVKESK. V dropped 3 bases and J dropped 1 base, with 7 bases sitting between them. The sequenced sample was PBMCs. This clonotype was obtained from a human donor in good health (CMV status not recorded). Some clones in this sample may be carry-over from other donors' samples. The V call is TRBV14, the J call TRBJ2-4; D uncertain. CDR3 protein: CASSQASAKNIQYF. The CDR3 coding sequence is TGTGCCAGCAGCCAGGCCTCTGCCAAAAACATTCAGTACTTC.